What follows are 14 T cell receptor beta chains derived from one specimen sequenced in a study of blood T cell repertoires in COVID-19. Only in-frame clones appear in the TCRdb table, and some are missing; sequencing was by immunoSEQ multiplex PCR. Found here are about 120,000 clones, around nine tenths of them singletons; the top ten hold under 2%. Material: peripheral blood. These TCRs come from a human donor with active COVID-19. The donor label of this sample is uncertain.

This clone has more than one count but fewer than ten. This chain joins TRBV5-4 and TRBJ2-2; 11 bases map to TRBD1. The germline V gene has CDR1 SGHNT and CDR2 YYREEE (reference sequence). The CDR3 spans 17 residues. V lost 4 bases, J lost 4 bases, and 9 bases stayed unmatched. The CDR3 reads CASSPWAGTGGTGELFF. The CDR3 DNA sequence: TGTGCCAGCAGCCCCTGGGCCGGGACAGGGGGCACCGGGGAGCTGTTTTTT.

This rearrangement joins TRBV14 to TRBJ2-2, with D possibly TRBD2 on 5 matching bases. The CDR3 is 16 amino acids. From germline, CDR1 is SGHDN and CDR2 FVKESK. Trimming removed 1 base at V and 4 bases at J, with 13 bases between. In DNA form, the CDR3 reads TGTGCCAGCAGCCAAGGGGCCAGCGGAGTCACCGGGGAGCTGTTTTTT. Encoded protein: CASSQGASGVTGELFF.

This chain joins TRBV12-3 or TRBV12-4 and TRBJ2-1; 12 bases align to TRBD2. This CDR3 region has 12 residues. V was pared by 6 bases and J by 12 bases, with 3 bases of the junction left unmatched. CDR3 amino acids: CASREGLAGQFF. The CDR3, as DNA: TGTGCCAGCAGGGAGGGACTAGCGGGGCAGTTCTTC.

In DNA, the CDR3 is TGTGCCAGCAGCTTAATTGACAGGGGTTCACCCCTCCACTTT. Protein sequence: CASSLIDRGSPLHF. The chain has TRBV11-2 and TRBJ1-6; 8 bases agree with TRBD1. V lost 2 bases and J lost 9; bases outside the gene matches: 3. The CDR3 contains 14 residues. Germline-derived CDR1 and CDR2 are SGHAT and FQNNGV.

The rearrangement links TRBV19 to TRBJ2-1, with TRBD2 matching 16 bases. Trimming removed 7 bases from V and 5 bases from J; junction bases left unmatched: 5. The CDR3 is made up of 16 amino acids. Germline lookup yields CDR1 LNHDA and CDR2 SQIVND (reference sequence). CDR3: CASKGLAGGHNNEQFF. The CDR3 nucleotides read TGTGCCAGTAAGGGACTAGCGGGGGGGCACAACAATGAGCAGTTCTTC.

This chain connects TRBV7-9 to TRBJ1-5; possible D gene TRBD1, 6 bases. The V and J ends lost 4 bases and 1 base respectively, with 11 bases between them. Germline assignment: CDR1 SEHNR and CDR2 FQNEAQ (reference sequence). The CDR3 extends over 15 amino acids. The CDR3 nucleotides read TGTGCCAGCAGCTACCAGGGGATCAGCAATCAGCCCCAGCATTTT. This translates into CASSYQGISNQPQHF. The whole variable domain, remainder taken from reference TRBV7-9 and TRBJ1-5, is DTGVSQNPRHKITKRGQNVTFRCDPISEHNRLYWYRQTLGQGPEFLTYFQNEAQLEKSRLLSDRFSAERPKGSFSTLEIQRTEQGDSAMYLCASSYQGISNQPQHFGDGTRLSIL.

This chain uses TRBV5-4 with TRBJ2-1, with D maybe TRBD2 (5 bases). CDR3 length: 13 amino acids. Trimming left V 0 bases short and J 7 bases short, with 8 bases between. Germline CDR1 is SGHNT and CDR2 is YYREEE (reference sequence). The CDR3 DNA sequence: TGTGCCAGCAGCTTGGGGTCGGGGAATGAGCAGTTCTTC. It yields the protein CASSLGSGNEQFF.

The genes are TRBV5-1 and TRBJ1-1, with D maybe TRBD1 (6 bases). The CDR3 has 13 amino acids. V was clipped by 4 bases and J by 5 bases, with 12 bases between them. Germline lookup yields CDR1 SGHRS and CDR2 YFSETQ. The DNA of the CDR3 is TGCGCCAGCAGCAAGGGAGACAGGACTGAAGCTTTCTTT. This sequence encodes CASSKGDRTEAFF.

This clone has more than one count but fewer than ten. V gene TRBV2 combines with J gene TRBJ1-1, with 7 positions matching TRBD1. The CDR3 has 17 amino acids. CDR1 and CDR2 from the germline V gene are SNHLY and FYNNEI. The junction had 14 bases not matched to a gene; V was cut back by 7 bases and J by 0 bases. The CDR3 region has the DNA TGTGCCAGCAAAATCCTACAGGGGAGGCAAGTGAACACTGAAGCTTTCTTT. This sequence encodes CASKILQGRQVNTEAFF. The full variable domain, its missing parts supplied by reference TRBV2 and TRBJ1-1, is EPEVTQTPSHQVTQMGQEVILRCVPISNHLYFYWYRQILGQKVEFLVSFYNNEISEKSEIFDDQFSVERPDGSNFTLKIRSTKLEDSAMYFCASKILQGRQVNTEAFFGQGTRLTVV.

The chain uses TRBV12-3 or TRBV12-4 and TRBJ1-1, with 8 bases matching TRBD1. J lost 1 base, V lost 6 bases, and 1 base had no gene match. This CDR3 has 13 residues. DNA for the CDR3: TGTGCCAGCAGAGGACAGGGGAACACTGAAGCTTTCTTT. It encodes CASRGQGNTEAFF.

This clone occurred once. V gene TRBV27 combines with J gene TRBJ1-5; D gene ambiguous. CDR1 MNHEY and CDR2 SMNVEV come from the germline V gene (reference sequence). The CDR3 extends over 14 amino acids. Trimming took 4 bases from V and 0 from J, leaving 7 bases between them. The CDR3 nucleotides are TGTGCCAGCAGTTCCCCAGATAGCAATCAGCCCCAGCATTTT. Its translation is CASSSPDSNQPQHF.

The chain carries TRBV6-5 and TRBJ2-3, with 9 bases that match TRBD1. The CDR3 runs to 15 residues. The germline gives CDR1 MNHEY, CDR2 SVGAGI. Germline trimming cut 6 bases from V and 6 bases from J; bases unmatched to any gene: 10. This chain's CDR3 is CASRRMGQGGDTQYF. Here the CDR3 DNA reads TGTGCCAGCAGGCGGATGGGACAGGGAGGTGATACGCAGTATTTT.

This chain links TRBV24-1 with TRBJ1-2, with 10 bases aligning to TRBD1. Germline CDR1 reads KGHDR; CDR2 reads SFDVKD. CDR3 length: 15 residues. V was pared by 4 bases and J by 4 bases, with 5 bases of the junction left unmatched. The CDR3 DNA reads TGTGCCACCAGTGAATCCGGACAGGGGGGCTATGGCTACACCTTC. Protein: CATSESGQGGYGYTF.

The table lists this clone with a few counts. This chain connects TRBV9 to TRBJ1-3, with D possibly being TRBD1 (6 bases). Germline V lookup: CDR1 SGDLS, CDR2 YYNGEE. This CDR3 is 16 amino acids long. The ends were cut back, 3 bases at V and 0 bases at J, with 13 bases in the middle. CDR3 sequence (DNA): TGTGCCAGCAGCGCAAGGACAGAGAGCTCTGGAAACACCATATATTTT. Its protein is CASSARTESSGNTIYF.